The next 7 T cell receptor beta chains were all read from a single sample in a study of identical twins. TCRdb reanalysed the 5' RACE reads using MiXCR and keeps one entry per CDR3 protein. The sample includes roughly 700,000 distinct CDR3 sequences, about 9.4% of them seen just once. The data also belong to a second study, concerning yellow fever vaccine responses in identical twins.

The source material was PBMCs. Source of these receptors: a woman aged 18 to 35 in good health.

This clonotype was seen only a few times. The genes are TRBV6-4 and TRBJ2-5, with 7 bases identical to TRBD2. V trimming: 6 bases; J trimming: 5 bases; junction bases outside the gene matches: 6. Germline CDR1 is MRHNA and CDR2 is SNTAGT. The CDR3 covers 13 residues. In nucleotides, the CDR3 is TGTGCCAGCAGCCGGACTAGAGGGGAGACCCAGTACTTC. Translated: CASSRTRGETQYF.

The CDR3 spells CASSLDVGGSVQQYF. The CDR3 DNA reads as TGCGCCAGCAGCTTGGACGTCGGGGGATCCGTCCAGCAGTACTTC. V gene TRBV5-1 combines with J gene TRBJ2-7; D possibly corresponds to TRBD2 (6 bases). Germline V gives CDR1 SGHRS, CDR2 YFSETQ. V lost 0 bases and J 8 bases, leaving 18 bases between the germline ends. This CDR3 contains 15 residues.

The chain has TRBV13 and TRBJ1-2; perhaps TRBD1 as D (5 bases). This CDR3 contains 16 residues. Germline CDR1 and CDR2: PRHDT and FYEKMQ (reference sequence). The ends were cut back, 8 bases at V and 4 bases at J, with 23 bases in the middle. This CDR3 is CASGPGTLSSFYGYTF. DNA for the CDR3: TGTGCCAGCGGCCCCGGGACCCTATCCTCCTTCTATGGCTACACCTTC.

CDR3 in amino acids: CASSRGLAGQNTGELFF. In DNA form, the CDR3 reads TGTGCCAGCAGCCGCGGACTAGCGGGGCAGAACACCGGGGAGCTGTTTTTT. The V call is TRBV3-1, the J call TRBJ2-2, with 12 bases matching TRBD2. Germline V gene sequence: CDR1 LGHDT, CDR2 YNNKEL (reference sequence). This CDR3 spans 17 amino acids. The trim removed 4 bases at V and 1 base at J, leaving 4 bases unmatched.

This clonotype was counted between two and nine times. The chain recombines TRBV5-1 with TRBJ2-7, with D perhaps TRBD1 (6 bases). CDR3 length: 14 residues. V was trimmed by 2 bases and J by 5 bases, leaving 14 bases between them. Looked up from germline, CDR1 is SGHRS and CDR2 is YFSETQ. CDR3 region: CASSLPDRPHEQYF. The CDR3 DNA reads TGCGCCAGCAGCTTACCCGACAGGCCCCACGAGCAGTACTTC.

This clonotype was counted only a few times. This chain joins TRBV28 and TRBJ2-3, with TRBD1 as a possible D gene (6 bases). The CDR3 is made up of 15 amino acids. V lost 6 bases to trimming and J lost 3 bases, with 16 bases between them. Per germline, CDR1 MDHEN and CDR2 SYDVKM. The CDR3 coding sequence is TGTGCCAGCAGGGGGAACCGGGACACGACAGATACGCAGTATTTT. Its translation is CASRGNRDTTDTQYF.

This clonotype was picked up a small number of times. This rearrangement joins TRBV5-1 to TRBJ1-2, with TRBD1 identical over 7 bases. CDR1 is SGHRS, CDR2 YFSETQ, per germline. V lost 0 bases and J lost 4; bases outside the gene matches: 6. The length of the CDR3 is 15 residues. The CDR3 here is CASSLGTGPPYGYTF. In nucleotides, the CDR3 is TGCGCCAGCAGCTTGGGGACAGGCCCCCCCTATGGCTACACCTTC.